The subject of this entry is one TCR beta chain. Its specificity is not known. PCR primers comprised 60 Vbeta and 13 Jbeta primers. Assay: immunoSEQ multiplex PCR; the TCRdb copy retains only in-frame clones and omits some. The table records over 150,000 clones, 60% to 80% of them present only once. The sample originates from a study of cytomegalovirus exposure and HLA in healthy donors. For the study at large: Earlier, almost 120 million unique TCR beta sequences were recovered from around 180 million T cells by an analysis.

Study-wide results and limits: Some V segments, including TRBV6-2 and TRBV6-3, were excluded as indistinguishable.

Between the trimmed V and J ends, which lost 5 bases and 2 bases, there was a span of 18 bases. The length of the CDR3 is 17 residues. Germline CDR1 reads SNHLY; CDR2 reads FYNNEI. The V and J genes are TRBV2 and TRBJ1-4; possible D gene TRBD1, 6 bases. The sequence was collected from a man aged 25-40 years in good health and CMV-seropositive. Sequences were obtained from PBMCs. CDR3 sequence (DNA): TGTGCCAGCAGTCCTACAGGGAGTCCCTCGACTAATGAAAAACTGTTTTTT. This codes for CASSPTGSPSTNEKLFF.